Shown below are 8 T cell receptor beta chains from a single sample sequenced in a study of blood T cell repertoires in COVID-19. Data came from immunoSEQ multiplex PCR; TCRdb stores just in-frame clones and leaves some out. This sample yields some 140,000 clones, of which roughly four fifths are seen a single time; 12% belongs to the top ten. The material sequenced was peripheral blood. The receptors derive from a woman aged 60 to 75 with COVID-19, enrolled during active disease.

The chain is built from TRBV12-5 and TRBJ2-6; 7 nucleotides match TRBD2. This CDR3 is 15 amino acids long. With V trimmed by 3 bases and J by 2 bases, 1 base remained unmatched. Germline values: CDR1 LGHNT, CDR2 FRNRAP. The CDR3 DNA reads TGTGCTAGTGGTTTTGGGGGGGCTGGGGCCAACGTCCTGACTTTC. Its translation: CASGFGGAGANVLTF.

This clone was seen ten or more times. This chain links TRBV23-1 with TRBJ2-5; 9 nucleotides line up with TRBD1. TRBV23-1 falls under the ORF class, with uncertain function. This CDR3 spans 17 amino acids. The ends lost 0 bases at V and 0 bases at J; junction bases unmatched: 5. The CDR3 loop is CASSQSGRTGDQETQYF. CDR3 DNA sequence: TGCGCCAGCAGTCAATCGGGCAGGACAGGGGACCAAGAGACCCAGTACTTC.

This chain links TRBV5-4 with TRBJ1-1; 7 positions match TRBD1. After removal of 0 bases from V and 2 bases from J, the junction contained 4 bases not matched to a gene. This CDR3 has 15 amino acids. Germline V gene lookup returns CDR1 SGHNT and CDR2 YYREEE (reference sequence). For the CDR3, the DNA is TGTGCCAGCAGCTTGGGACAGGGAAGCAACACTGAAGCTTTCTTT. This gives the protein CASSLGQGSNTEAFF.

This clone has just a few counts. This sequence joins TRBV25-1 and TRBJ2-2; 9 bases are shared with TRBD1. With V trimmed by 8 bases and J by 6 bases, 7 bases remained unmatched. This CDR3 contains 14 residues. Germline assignment: CDR1 MGHDK and CDR2 SYGVNS. CDR3 loop: CASGWDRESGELFF. CDR3 nucleotides: TGTGCCAGCGGATGGGACAGGGAATCCGGGGAGCTGTTTTTT.

The chain links TRBV28 to TRBJ1-1; no definite D call. CDR3 length: 14 amino acids. V was clipped by 6 bases and J by 0 bases, with 11 bases between them. Germline lookup yields CDR1 MDHEN and CDR2 SYDVKM. The CDR3 nucleotides are TGTGCCAGCAGAAGAGGGTCCATGAACACTGAAGCTTTCTTT. Translation gives CASRRGSMNTEAFF.

The genes are TRBV29-1 and TRBJ1-2; D gene unclear. The CDR3 contains 14 residues. Deletions cut 8 bases from V and 8 bases from J, with 24 bases between. Germline-derived CDR1 and CDR2 are SQVTM and ANQGSEA. The CDR3 loop is CSYRDALGIGGYTF. CDR3 in DNA: TGCAGCTATCGGGATGCGCTCGGTATCGGGGGCTACACCTTC. The variable domain in full, with the rest retrieved from reference TRBV29-1 and TRBJ1-2, is SAVISQKPSRDICQRGTSLTIQCQVDSQVTMMFWYRQQPGQSLTLIATANQGSEATYESGFVIDKFPISRPNLTFSTLTVSNMSPEDSSIYLCSYRDALGIGGYTFGSGTRLTVV.

V usage is TRBV12-3 or TRBV12-4 and J usage is TRBJ1-6; D unclear. The CDR3 sequence is 13 residues long. V shed 4 bases and J shed 7 bases, with 8 bases lying between them. The CDR3 protein is CASSSSLNSPLHF. CDR3 DNA sequence: TGTGCCAGCAGTTCCTCCCTCAATTCACCCCTCCACTTT.

The chain links TRBV2 to TRBJ1-5; the match to TRBD1 covers 7 bases. The CDR3 has 13 amino acids. The trim removed 8 bases at V and 4 bases at J, leaving 5 bases unmatched. Germline assignment: CDR1 SNHLY and CDR2 FYNNEI. CDR3 sequence (DNA): TGTGCCAGCGGGGGACAGCCAAATCAGCCCCAGCATTTT. This translates into CASGGQPNQPQHF.